This entry features one T cell receptor (beta chain) sequence. The antigen is not known. Individual cDNA molecules had unique molecular identifiers attached to them by the library. In the original processing: Sample-level TCR yields exhibited a median of around 100,000, with a range of 23,224 to 690,600. TCRdb processed the RACE reads anew with MiXCR; each CDR3 protein has one entry. TCRdb's processing, not the authors' own work, is the source of the V and J calls. The sample shows 300,000 to 450,000 distinct CDR3 sequences, 5% to 6.5% of them seen only once. The entry originates in a study of human T cells and chemical hapten exposure. Study context: Patch tests put 0.01% DPC on the upper back, read at 6 days. Study-level results: As the donors had alopecia, their immune response may differ from healthy people's.

Trimming cost V 5 bases and J 14 bases, with 15 bases left between them. The CDR3 is made up of 11 amino acids. Germline CDR1 is SNHLY and CDR2 is FYNNEI. Time point specified: pre-sensitization, week 0. This sample's treatment: therapeutic diphenylcyclopropenone sensitization with weekly scalp DPC. This sample comprised whole blood, obtained in connection with sensitization to the hapten diphenylcyclopropenone (DPC). The rearrangement links TRBV2 to TRBJ1-2, with D perhaps matching TRBD1 (6 bases). The source is a woman aged 45-65 years with alopecia areata. Some clones in this sample may be carry-over from other donors' samples. CDR3 residues: CASSIQGPNTF. CDR3 nucleotide sequence: TGTGCCAGCAGTATCCAGGGGCCCAATACCTTC.